This T cell receptor (beta chain) stems from a study of blood T cell repertoires in COVID-19. The method was immunoSEQ multiplex PCR; TCRdb's version includes in-frame clones alone and lacks a portion of them. The sample holds some 300,000 clones, 89% seen once. This clone is a singleton in its sample. CDR1 and CDR2 (germline): SGHTA, FQGNSA. The trim removed 1 base at V and 0 bases at J, leaving 6 bases unmatched. The CDR3 sequence is 16 residues long. The clonotype originates from a middle-aged woman who had recovered from COVID-19. The chain links TRBV7-2 to TRBJ2-7; the match to TRBD1 covers 7 bases. Sequenced: PBMCs or T cells enriched from blood (not recorded which). The CDR3 DNA is TGTGCCAGCAGCTTAGTCGGACAGGTGAGCTCCTACGAGCAGTACTTC. It encodes CASSLVGQVSSYEQYF.